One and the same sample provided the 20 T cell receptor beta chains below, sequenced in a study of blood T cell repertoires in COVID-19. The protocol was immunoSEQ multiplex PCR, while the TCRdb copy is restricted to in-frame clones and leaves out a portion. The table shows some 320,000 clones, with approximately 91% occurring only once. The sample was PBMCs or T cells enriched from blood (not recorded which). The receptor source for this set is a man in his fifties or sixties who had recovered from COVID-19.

CDR3 sequence: CSASASGGPNYNEQFF. CDR3 nucleotides: TGCAGTGCTAGTGCGTCGGGAGGGCCCAACTACAATGAGCAGTTCTTC. This chain links TRBV20-1 with TRBJ2-1, with 8 bases that match TRBD2. CDR3 length: 16 residues. V lost 3 bases and J lost 3; bases outside the gene matches: 10. Per the germline V gene, CDR1 is DFQATT and CDR2 is SNEGSKA (reference sequence).

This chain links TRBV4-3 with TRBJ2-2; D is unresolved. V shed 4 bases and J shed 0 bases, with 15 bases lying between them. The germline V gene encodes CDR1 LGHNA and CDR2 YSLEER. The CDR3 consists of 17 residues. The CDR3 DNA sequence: TGCGCCAGCAGCCCTCTATTCGGTGGTACGAACACCGGGGAGCTGTTTTTT. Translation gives CASSPLFGGTNTGELFF.

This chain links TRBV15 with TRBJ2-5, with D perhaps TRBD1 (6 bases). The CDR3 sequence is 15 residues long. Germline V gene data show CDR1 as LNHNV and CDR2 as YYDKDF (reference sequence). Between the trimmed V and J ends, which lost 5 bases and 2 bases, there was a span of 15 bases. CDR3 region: CATSGARGFQETQYF. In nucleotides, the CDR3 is TGTGCCACCAGCGGCGCCAGGGGTTTTCAAGAGACCCAGTACTTC.

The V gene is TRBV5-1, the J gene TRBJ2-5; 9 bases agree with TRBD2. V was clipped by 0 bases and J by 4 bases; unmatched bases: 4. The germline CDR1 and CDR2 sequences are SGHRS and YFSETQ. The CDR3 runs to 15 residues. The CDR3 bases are TGCGCCAGCAGCTTGGTTAGCGGGGGAGGAGAGACCCAGTACTTC. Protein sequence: CASSLVSGGGETQYF.

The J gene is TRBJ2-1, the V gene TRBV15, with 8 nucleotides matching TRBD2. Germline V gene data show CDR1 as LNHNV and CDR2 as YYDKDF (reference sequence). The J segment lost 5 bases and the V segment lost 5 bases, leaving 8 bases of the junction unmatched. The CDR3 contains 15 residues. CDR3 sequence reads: CATSGLSGSHNEQFF. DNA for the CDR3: TGTGCCACCAGCGGACTCAGCGGGAGCCACAATGAGCAGTTCTTC.

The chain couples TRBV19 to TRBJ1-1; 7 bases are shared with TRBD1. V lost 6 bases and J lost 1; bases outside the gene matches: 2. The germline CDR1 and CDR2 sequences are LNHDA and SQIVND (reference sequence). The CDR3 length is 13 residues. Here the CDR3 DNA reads TGTGCCAGTAGCCACAGGGGGAACACTGAAGCTTTCTTT. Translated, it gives CASSHRGNTEAFF.

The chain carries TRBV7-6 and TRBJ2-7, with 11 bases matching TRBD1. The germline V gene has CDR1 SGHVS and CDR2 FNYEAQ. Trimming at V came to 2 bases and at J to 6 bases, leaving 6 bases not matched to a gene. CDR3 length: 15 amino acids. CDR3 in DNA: TGTGCCAGCAGCTTAACCGGGACAGGGGGGTTCGAGCAGTACTTC. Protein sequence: CASSLTGTGGFEQYF.

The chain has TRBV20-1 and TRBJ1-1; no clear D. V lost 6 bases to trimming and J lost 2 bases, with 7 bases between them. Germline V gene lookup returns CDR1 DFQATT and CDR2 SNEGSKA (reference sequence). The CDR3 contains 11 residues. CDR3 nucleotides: TGCAGTGCAGGACTCAACACTGAAGCTTTCTTT. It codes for CSAGLNTEAFF.

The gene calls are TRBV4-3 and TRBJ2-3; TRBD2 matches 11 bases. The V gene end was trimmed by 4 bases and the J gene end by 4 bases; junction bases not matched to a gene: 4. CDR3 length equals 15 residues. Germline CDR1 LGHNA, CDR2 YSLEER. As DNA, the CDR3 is TGCGCCAGCAGCCCACTAGCGGGAGCCCCAGATACGCAGTATTTT. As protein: CASSPLAGAPDTQYF.

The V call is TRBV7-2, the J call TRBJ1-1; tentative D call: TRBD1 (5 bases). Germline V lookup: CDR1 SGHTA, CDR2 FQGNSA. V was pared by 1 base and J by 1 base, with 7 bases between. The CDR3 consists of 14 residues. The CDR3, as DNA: TGTGCCAGCAGCTTAGGAGGACAGAACACTGAAGCTTTCTTT. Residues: CASSLGGQNTEAFF.

The CDR3 reads CASSGPRDRDNSPLHF. The CDR3 nucleotides read TGTGCCAGCAGCGGCCCCCGGGACAGGGATAATTCACCCCTCCACTTT. V is TRBV14 and J is TRBJ1-6, with 9 bases identical to TRBD1. CDR1 and CDR2 (germline): SGHDN, FVKESK. There are 16 residues in the CDR3. Trimming cost V 5 bases and J 5 bases; bases outside gene matches: 7.

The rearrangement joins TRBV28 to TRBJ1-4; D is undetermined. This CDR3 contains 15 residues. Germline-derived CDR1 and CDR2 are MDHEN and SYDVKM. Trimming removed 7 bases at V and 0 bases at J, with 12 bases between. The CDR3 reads CASTLEGSTNEKLFF. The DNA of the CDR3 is TGTGCCAGCACCCTGGAGGGCTCAACTAATGAAAAACTGTTTTTT.

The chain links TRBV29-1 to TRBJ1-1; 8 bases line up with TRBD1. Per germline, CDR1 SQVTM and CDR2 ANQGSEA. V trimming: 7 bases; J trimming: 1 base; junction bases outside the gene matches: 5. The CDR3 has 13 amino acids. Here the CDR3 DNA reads TGCAGCGCAGGACAGGGTACGAACACTGAAGCTTTCTTT. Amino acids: CSAGQGTNTEAFF. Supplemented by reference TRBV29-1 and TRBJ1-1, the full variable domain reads SAVISQKPSRDICQRGTSLTIQCQVDSQVTMMFWYRQQPGQSLTLIATANQGSEATYESGFVIDKFPISRPNLTFSTLTVSNMSPEDSSIYLCSAGQGTNTEAFFGQGTRLTVV.

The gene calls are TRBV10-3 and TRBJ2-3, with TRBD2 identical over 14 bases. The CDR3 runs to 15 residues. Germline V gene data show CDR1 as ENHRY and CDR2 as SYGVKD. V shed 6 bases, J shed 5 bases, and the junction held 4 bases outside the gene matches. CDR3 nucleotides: TGTGCCATCAGGACTAGCGGGAGGGCCAAAGATACGCAGTATTTT. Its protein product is CAIRTSGRAKDTQYF.

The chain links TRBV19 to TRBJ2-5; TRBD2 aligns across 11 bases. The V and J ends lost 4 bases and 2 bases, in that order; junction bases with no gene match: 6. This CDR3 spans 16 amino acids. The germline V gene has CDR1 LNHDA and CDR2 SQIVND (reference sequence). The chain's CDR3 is CASSTTSGGVQETQYF. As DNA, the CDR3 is TGTGCCAGTAGTACAACTAGCGGGGGCGTTCAAGAGACCCAGTACTTC.

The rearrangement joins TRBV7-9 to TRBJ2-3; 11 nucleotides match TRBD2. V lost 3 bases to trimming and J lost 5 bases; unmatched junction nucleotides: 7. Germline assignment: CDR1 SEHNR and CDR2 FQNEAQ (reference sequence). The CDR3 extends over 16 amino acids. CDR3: CASSFLAGGIGDTQYF. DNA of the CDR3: TGTGCCAGCAGCTTCTTAGCGGGAGGGATCGGAGATACGCAGTATTTT.

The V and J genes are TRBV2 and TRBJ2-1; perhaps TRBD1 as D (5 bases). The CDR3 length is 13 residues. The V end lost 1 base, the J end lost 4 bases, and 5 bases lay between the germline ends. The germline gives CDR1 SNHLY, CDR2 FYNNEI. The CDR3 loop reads CASSEDRYNEQFF. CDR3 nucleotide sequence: TGTGCCAGCAGTGAAGACAGGTACAATGAGCAGTTCTTC.

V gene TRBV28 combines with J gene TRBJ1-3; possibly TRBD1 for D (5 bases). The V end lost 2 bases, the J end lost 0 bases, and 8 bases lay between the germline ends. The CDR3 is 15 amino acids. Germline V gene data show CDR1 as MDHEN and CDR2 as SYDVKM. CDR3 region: CASSLGARSGNTIYF. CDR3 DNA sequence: TGTGCCAGCAGTTTAGGGGCCCGCTCTGGAAACACCATATATTTT.

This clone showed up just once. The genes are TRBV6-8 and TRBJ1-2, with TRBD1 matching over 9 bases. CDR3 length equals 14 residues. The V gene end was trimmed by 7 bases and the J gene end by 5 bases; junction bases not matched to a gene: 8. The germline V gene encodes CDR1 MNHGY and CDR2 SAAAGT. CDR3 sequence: CASNYRTGDYGYTF. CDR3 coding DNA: TGTGCCAGCAACTACAGGACAGGGGATTATGGCTACACCTTC.

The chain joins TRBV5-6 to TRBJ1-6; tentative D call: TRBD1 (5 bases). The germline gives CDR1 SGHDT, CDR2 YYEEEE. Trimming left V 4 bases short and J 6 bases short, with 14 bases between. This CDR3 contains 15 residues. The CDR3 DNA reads TGTGCCAGCAGCCTACCAAGGGGCAGTAATTCACCCCTCCACTTT. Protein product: CASSLPRGSNSPLHF.